The present TCR beta chain was sequenced within a study of breast tumors, draining lymph nodes, adjacent tissues. Samples came from axillary lymph nodes draining the breast cancer. Ten or more counts support this clonotype. Its antigen is unknown. MiXCR, applied by TCRdb to the multiplex PCR reads, yields one record per CDR3 protein. The sample has approximately 130,000 distinct CDR3 sequences, approximately 20% seen once. Study conclusions and caveats: That most tumor T cells come from lymph nodes remained unproven. Compared with lymph nodes, tumors were less diverse; compared with nontumor tissue, more. Most tumor T cells seemingly derive from lymph node, then expand in tumor.

Deletions cut 1 base from V and 6 bases from J, with 13 bases between. Germline CDR1 is LNHNV and CDR2 is YYDKDF (reference sequence). This CDR3 comprises 15 residues. The TCR sequence derives from a female donor with breast cancer. Some clones in this sample may be carry-over from other donors' samples. Sequencing was performed on axillary lymph node tissue. J is TRBJ2-1 and V is TRBV15; D unresolved. The CDR3 DNA is TGTGCCACCAGCAGAGTTGGCCTAATCCCCAATGAGCAGTTCTTC. Translated, it gives CATSRVGLIPNEQFF.